This T cell receptor (beta chain) was recorded in a study of read filtering for tumor transcriptome and immune sequencing. Whole-study context: Mean patient age was roughly 72 years, range roughly 40 to 80; 16 to 20 male, 14 female.

From about 0.4 ug of RNA, a library with molecular barcoded alpha/delta and beta/gamma adaptors was made. TCRdb analysed the reads with MiXCR anew, one entry per CDR3 protein. Found here are about 22,000 distinct CDR3 sequences, roughly 13% of them singletons; the top ten hold around 66%. Study-level findings and limits: Around 84% of IR-seq clonotypes had one read, totaling approximately 3.3% of reads; RNA-seq: around 77% and 45%. Dropping single-read clonotypes raised IR-seq and RNA-seq shared-clonotype correlation. Sorted CD138-negative bone marrow cells were not purified T cells.

Germline CDR1 and CDR2: MNHEY and SVGEGT. This CDR3 spans 16 amino acids. J lost 3 bases, V lost 0 bases, and 4 bases had no gene match. In this sample, this clonotype turned up many times. As yet, its antigen is unknown. This receptor was identified in a donor aged 40 or over with multiple myeloma. V and J are TRBV6-2 or TRBV6-3 and TRBJ2-1; TRBD2 matches 8 bases. Sequencing was performed on a population of CD138-negative cells sorted from bone marrow. The CDR3 bases are TGTGCCAGCAGTTACTCAACTAGCGGCCACTACAATGAGCAGTTCTTC. Its protein is CASSYSTSGHYNEQFF.